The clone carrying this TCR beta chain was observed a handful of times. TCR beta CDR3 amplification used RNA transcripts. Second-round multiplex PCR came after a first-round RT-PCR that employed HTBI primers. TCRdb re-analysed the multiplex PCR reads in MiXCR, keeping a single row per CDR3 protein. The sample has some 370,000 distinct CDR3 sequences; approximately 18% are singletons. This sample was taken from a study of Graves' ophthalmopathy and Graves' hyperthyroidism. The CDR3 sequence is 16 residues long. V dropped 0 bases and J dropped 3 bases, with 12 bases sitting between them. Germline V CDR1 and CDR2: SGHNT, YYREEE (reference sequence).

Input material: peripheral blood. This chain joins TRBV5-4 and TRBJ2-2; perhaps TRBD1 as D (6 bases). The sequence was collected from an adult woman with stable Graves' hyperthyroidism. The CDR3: CASSLVRGADTGELFF. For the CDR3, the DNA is TGTGCCAGCAGCTTGGTCAGGGGCGCGGACACCGGGGAGCTGTTTTTT.